The next 12 T cell receptor beta chains were all read from a single sample in a study of Ad26.COV2.S vaccination and SARS-CoV-2 variants. Treatment denoted: approximately 18 received Ad26.COV2.S at low or high dose, single or two shots; about 5 received placebo; per-sample allocation not given. All samples were drawn on day 63, counting from the first vaccine or placebo injection. The repertoire was sequenced with immunoSEQ multiplex PCR; TCRdb's copy has only in-frame clones and lacks some. The profile shows 440,000 or so clones, 92% of them singletons. Sequences were derived from peripheral blood, sampled in a trial of Ad26.COV2.S vaccine versus placebo. The receptors stem from a person between 18 and 59 years old who received the Ad26.COV2.S COVID-19 vaccine or a placebo.

The V and J genes are TRBV5-4 and TRBJ2-7; D is ambiguous. Per germline, CDR1 SGHNT and CDR2 YYREEE (reference sequence). V lost 0 bases and J 6 bases, leaving 10 bases between the germline ends. This CDR3 contains 13 residues. CDR3 amino acids: CASSLGLLREQYF. CDR3 nucleotide sequence: TGTGCCAGCAGCTTGGGTCTGTTGCGCGAGCAGTACTTC.

The rearrangement links TRBV24-1 to TRBJ1-4, with a possible D match to TRBD1 (6 bases). The CDR3 spans 15 residues. V was clipped by 4 bases and J by 2 bases, with 10 bases between them. Germline CDR1 reads KGHDR; CDR2 reads SFDVKD. The CDR3, as DNA: TGTGCCACCAGTGACCTAGGGGGGACTAATGAAAAACTGTTTTTT. Translation: CATSDLGGTNEKLFF.

V is TRBV27 and J is TRBJ1-4; no reliable D call. V lost 7 bases, J lost 8 bases, and 11 bases lay in between. Germline V lookup: CDR1 MNHEY, CDR2 SMNVEV (reference sequence). The CDR3 covers 12 residues. CDR3 nucleotides: TGTGCCAGCAAATTCCCCGGGGAAAAACTGTTTTTT. It yields the protein CASKFPGEKLFF.

The genes are TRBV4-3 and TRBJ2-7; D is unclear. CDR3 length: 13 residues. The V end was cut by 0 bases, the J end by 4 bases, with 7 bases between. Per germline, CDR1 LGHNA and CDR2 YSLEER. The CDR3 protein is CASSQEVQYEQYF. The CDR3 DNA reads TGCGCCAGCAGCCAAGAAGTCCAATACGAGCAGTACTTC.

The chain uses TRBV11-3 and TRBJ2-3; D gene uncertain. V lost 1 base and J lost 6, with 8 bases in between. This CDR3 is 13 amino acids long. Germline assignment: CDR1 SGHNT and CDR2 YENEEA. DNA for the CDR3: TGTGCCAGCAGCTTAGCCGGTGGGGATACGCAGTATTTT. Protein: CASSLAGGDTQYF.

The chain links TRBV5-7 to TRBJ1-5, with 7 bases identical to TRBD1. TRBV5-7 is assigned to the ORF class and has an uncertain function. The CDR3 consists of 14 residues. The V and J ends lost 4 bases and 9 bases, in that order; junction bases with no gene match: 10. The CDR3 sequence is CASSRDRASGPQHF. CDR3 in DNA: TGTGCCAGCAGCCGGGACAGAGCCAGCGGGCCCCAGCATTTT.

The gene calls are TRBV11-2 and TRBJ1-2, with 9 positions matching TRBD1. The CDR3 is 17 amino acids. Looked up from germline, CDR1 is SGHAT and CDR2 is FQNNGV. Trimming removed 4 bases from V and 1 base from J; junction bases left unmatched: 10. CDR3 DNA sequence: TGTGCCAGCAGCTCATTGGTCGGGACAGGGAATAACTATGGCTACACCTTC. Its translation: CASSSLVGTGNNYGYTF.

The V call is TRBV3-1 (or the pseudogene TRBV3-2), the J call TRBJ2-7, with 7 positions matching TRBD1. The CDR3 extends over 15 amino acids. The V segment lost 4 bases and the J segment 4 bases; nucleotides outside the gene matches: 10. Germline CDR1 is LGHDT and CDR2 is YNNKEL (reference sequence). Here the CDR3 DNA reads TGTGCCAGCAGCCTTACAGGGGATCCCAGATACGAGCAGTACTTC. Its translation: CASSLTGDPRYEQYF.

This sequence joins TRBV5-3 and TRBJ1-4, with a weak D call TRBD1 (5 bases). TRBV5-3 is given ORF status, its function remaining uncertain. This CDR3 is built from 15 residues. Trimming shortened V by 5 bases and J by 5 bases, and 16 bases separated the two germline ends. CDR3 sequence (DNA): TGTGCCAGAAGTCGGAGCAGGGCCGAAAATGAAAAACTGTTTTTT. The encoded protein is CARSRSRAENEKLFF.

The chain is built from TRBV15 and TRBJ2-3; a weak D match, TRBD2 (5 bases). With 0 bases removed from V and 6 bases from J, the gap between germline ends came to 16 bases. Looked up from germline, CDR1 is LNHNV and CDR2 is YYDKDF (reference sequence). The CDR3 length is 16 residues. This chain's CDR3 is CATSRDHGSLLDTQYF. CDR3 bases: TGTGCCACCAGCAGAGATCATGGGAGTTTGTTGGATACGCAGTATTTT.

The rearrangement uses TRBV7-9 and TRBJ1-2; 7 bases agree with TRBD1. The germline CDR1 and CDR2 sequences are SEHNR and FQNEAQ (reference sequence). J lost 7 bases, V lost 5 bases, and 10 bases had no gene match. This CDR3 spans 14 amino acids. The chain's CDR3 is CASSPTQGYTGYTF. CDR3 nucleotides: TGTGCCAGCAGCCCAACACAGGGGTATACTGGCTACACCTTC.

V usage is TRBV11-3 and J usage is TRBJ1-2; D might be TRBD1 (5 bases). With 6 bases removed from V and 6 bases from J, the gap between germline ends came to 14 bases. The CDR3 runs to 13 residues. In germline, CDR1 is SGHNT, CDR2 YENEEA. The CDR3 is CASRSRELDGYTF. The CDR3 DNA reads as TGTGCCAGCAGGTCCAGGGAATTAGATGGCTACACCTTC.